This T cell receptor (beta chain) was identified during a study of technical replicates of blood from four donors. Germline V gives CDR1 SQVTM, CDR2 ANQGSEA. The V and J ends lost 6 bases and 5 bases, in that order; junction bases with no gene match: 4. The CDR3 is made up of 12 amino acids. Clones were read by immunoSEQ multiplex PCR, and TCRdb kept only the in-frame ones, dropping some. This sample has around 30,000 clones; around 94% occur once, and the top ten carry roughly 4%. The chain links TRBV29-1 to TRBJ2-7, with 10 bases identical to TRBD1. The receptor's source is a human donor in good health. Some clones in this sample may be carry-over from other donors' samples. The sequenced sample consisted of PBMCs. The CDR3 bases are TGCAGCGTCCGGACAGGGGGTAACGAGCAGTACTTC. As protein: CSVRTGGNEQYF.